A selection of T cell receptor beta chains follows, all from one sample in a study of blood T cell repertoires in COVID-19. The method was immunoSEQ multiplex PCR; TCRdb's version includes in-frame clones alone and lacks a portion of them. Of around 230,000 clones in the sample, approximately 90% were seen once. What was sequenced was peripheral blood. The receptor source for this set is a man in his fifties with COVID-19, enrolled during active disease. The CDR3 runs from the conserved cysteine through the conserved F or W. D genes are given only for firm matches. Clone size is stated in some rows and not others, as once, few, many or a class when expanded.

CASTPQQHNEKLFF,TGTGCCAGCACCCCCCAACAGCATAATGAAAAACTGTTTTTT,-,TRBV28,TRBJ1-4,14,-
CASRGGGGNQPQHF,TGTGCCAGCAGAGGGGGAGGGGGCAATCAGCCCCAGCATTTT,-,TRBV28,TRBJ1-5,14,-
CASSLVQGQLNSPLHF,TGTGCCAGCAGCCTAGTGCAAGGACAGCTAAATTCACCCCTCCACTTT,-,TRBV28,TRBJ1-6,16,-
CASSPGRISINEQFF,TGTGCCAGCAGCCCAGGGCGAATATCAATCAATGAGCAGTTCTTC,-,TRBV6-5,TRBJ2-1,15,-
CASSPGGPSGANVLTF,TGTGCCAGCAGCCCAGGTGGCCCCTCTGGGGCCAACGTCCTGACTTTC,-,TRBV7-3,TRBJ2-6,16,-
CASSRTGGVEKLFF,TGTGCCAGCAGCAGGACAGGGGGCGTTGAAAAACTGTTTTTT,TRBD1,TRBV28,TRBJ1-4,14,-
CASSPPAGSEKLFF,TGTGCCAGCTCACCACCGGCAGGGTCTGAAAAACTGTTTTTT,-,TRBV18,TRBJ1-4,14,-
CASSLGASGSGEQFF,TGCGCCAGCAGCTTGGGGGCTAGCGGGAGTGGCGAGCAGTTCTTC,TRBD2,TRBV5-1,TRBJ2-1,15,-
CASSPVAQGRGYGYTF,TGTGCCAGCAGCCCCGTTGCGCAGGGGAGAGGGTATGGCTACACCTTC,-,TRBV3-1/TRBV3-2,TRBJ1-2,16,few
CASSRQGGVDYGYTF,TGTGCCAGCAGTCGGCAGGGTGGCGTGGACTATGGCTACACCTTC,-,TRBV5-4,TRBJ1-2,15,once
CASSSTGTGDTEAFF,TGTGCCAGCAGTTCAACCGGGACGGGGGACACTGAAGCTTTCTTT,-,TRBV28,TRBJ1-1,15,-